Below are 5 T cell receptor beta chains sequenced from a single sample in a study of cytomegalovirus exposure and HLA in healthy donors. The study ran its PCR with 60 Vbeta and 13 Jbeta primers. Method: immunoSEQ multiplex PCR; TCRdb's copy keeps in-frame clones and lacks some. The sample contains 140,000 to 150,000 clones, roughly four fifths of which appear only once. Material: PBMCs. Source of these receptors: a young man in good health and CMV-seronegative.

This chain connects TRBV11-3 to TRBJ2-1; D might be TRBD2 (5 bases). V lost 1 base and J lost 3, with 10 bases in between. CDR3 length: 15 residues. Germline assignment: CDR1 SGHNT and CDR2 YENEEA. Written as DNA, the CDR3 is TGTGCCAGCAGCTTAGGAGACGGGATCTACAATGAGCAGTTCTTC. It specifies CASSLGDGIYNEQFF.

This clone was observed a handful of times. Other DNA sequences in this specimen translate into the identical CDR3. This rearrangement joins TRBV5-1 to TRBJ1-1, with D maybe TRBD1 (5 bases). This CDR3 spans 13 amino acids. Trimming pared 0 bases from V and 3 bases from J, leaving 6 bases between. CDR1 SGHRS and CDR2 YFSETQ come from the germline V gene. CDR3 residues: CASSLAGDTEAFF. The CDR3 DNA follows: TGCGCCAGCAGCTTGGCGGGGGACACTGAAGCTTTCTTT. The full variable domain, its missing parts supplied by reference TRBV5-1 and TRBJ1-1, is KAGVTQTPRYLIKTRGQQVTLSCSPISGHRSVSWYQQTPGQGLQFLFEYFSETQRNKGNFPGRFSGRQFSNSRSEMNVSTLELGDSALYLCASSLAGDTEAFFGQGTRLTVV.

Of note for this clone: Mismatch with germline at one junction end may stem from a read error. The chain combines TRBV9 with TRBJ2-6; 8 bases line up with TRBD1. Per germline, CDR1 SGDLS and CDR2 YYNGEE. The CDR3 is made up of 18 amino acids. CDR3 nucleotide sequence: TGTGCCAGCAGCCTCAACAGGGGGTTACTATCTGGGGCCAACGGCCTGACTTTC. Translating gives CASSLNRGLLSGANGLTF.

V usage is TRBV20-1 and J usage is TRBJ2-5, with 7 bases that match TRBD2. Trimming cost V 6 bases and J 7 bases; bases outside gene matches: 5. Germline V gene lookup returns CDR1 DFQATT and CDR2 SNEGSKA (reference sequence). The CDR3 extends over 11 amino acids. The CDR3, as DNA: TGCAGTGCCCCCACGGGGGGGACCCAGTACTTC. It translates to CSAPTGGTQYF.

The chain recombines TRBV19 with TRBJ1-3, with a possible D match to TRBD1 (5 bases). This CDR3 comprises 16 residues. The germline V and J ends were trimmed by 10 bases and 3 bases, with 22 bases remaining between them. Germline assignment: CDR1 LNHDA and CDR2 SQIVND (reference sequence). CDR3 in DNA: TGTGCCACCTCGGGGAGGCAGGGAAAGGATGGAAACACCATATATTTT. It is translated as CATSGRQGKDGNTIYF.